This entry is about one TCR beta chain. This clonotype was counted a few times. Its antigen is still unknown. Base qualities are missing; no much larger clone stands one base away. Library preparation employed 5' RACE. The reads were generated on an Illumina HiSeq 2000. Template switching introduced a universal primer binding site; the final cDNA contained a unique molecular identifier, enabling accurate counting of TCR cDNA molecules. Specific primers in the conserved constant-segment region were used to synthesize first-strand cDNA for TCR alpha and beta chains. To control for contamination, each cDNA library was double barcoded with a SMART-Mk sample barcode plus Illumina barcodes. TruSeq adapter sequences along with Illumina sample barcodes were introduced in two successive PCR steps. The TCR alpha and beta cDNA libraries were sequenced on the Illumina HiSeq platform using custom primers. Per the authors' processing: MiGEC was used to process raw reads and extract unique molecular identifiers, and MiXCR was used to find CDR3 positions. For each individual, recombination models were inferred using an EM algorithm with the repgenHMM and IGoR tools. The tcR package in R was used for shared clonotype analysis, with sharing normalized by the product of cloneset sizes. Out-of-frame nonproductive sequences were analyzed to study raw recombination free of thymic and clonal selection effects. TCRdb cleaned the public reads at Q25 with fastp, built clones with MiXCR and kept in-frame beta chains. Duplicate CDR3 protein sequences are folded into a single record with the most common DNA and genes. In this record, the V and J calls reflect TCRdb's handling and not the investigators' own analysis. The sample contains about 810,000 distinct CDR3 sequences, around an eighth of them found a single time. The top ten constitute around 1.5% of the sample.

CDR1 and CDR2 were assigned from the germline V gene (reference sequence) as DFQATT and SNEGSKA. V gives up 3 bases and J gives up 0 bases, and the segment between their germline ends measures 13 bases. Spanning cysteine to phenylalanine, the CDR3 consists of 15 amino acids. The entry retains the CDR3 DNA only, 45 bases that are in frame from base 1. This entry comes from a study of identical twins (dated by TCRdb to 2015 to 2016). Study-level background: To test whether fetal clonotypes persist, the study used deep sequencing on TCR alpha and beta repertoires from monozygotic twins, unrelated adults of various ages, and cord blood. To rule out contamination, the twin experiments were replicated at different times with different library preparation protocols. The paper as a whole reports these results and caveats: Out-of-frame TCR alpha sequences shared between twins showed an excess of low generation-probability sequences compared with coincidental sharing between unrelated individuals. Out-of-frame TCR alpha sharing in monozygotic twins was systematically underestimated by recombination models, whereas sharing between unrelated individuals was in agreement with the recombination models. Abundant cord blood beta clonotypes carried fewer insertions; young adult naive repertoires showed a weaker similar trend, while memory repertoires showed none. Zero-insertion analyses could be partly confounded by invariant T cells such as MAIT and iNKT, though diverse VJ usage argued against such confounding for most clonotypes. The excess sharing between twins in beta out-of-frame sequences was weaker because fewer shared sequences reduced the signal-to-noise ratio. Because the same donors could not be followed over many years, the conclusions relied on cross-sectional statistical analysis.

Every donor in the study was a healthy Caucasian. Three pairs of female monozygotic twins, all aged about 18 to 30 years, were included in the twin cohort. Peripheral blood mononuclear cells were used as the source from which RNA for TCR libraries was isolated. This sample was shared with a second study, whose subject was yellow fever vaccine responses in identical twins. That second publication adds: According to the authors, in identical twins the way T cells responded to vaccination appeared partly convergent and partly personalized. In the study, vaccine-responding T cell clones were precisely tracked in identical twins.

The chain couples TRBV20-1 to TRBJ2-3; a confident D gene designation cannot be given. Input material: PBMCs. The TCR was taken from a young woman in good health. Here is the DNA: TGCAGTGCTAGTTGGCCAGCGTCTAGCACAGATACGCAGTATTTT. Its amino acids are CSASWPASSTDTQYF.